A single sample gave rise to the 11 T cell receptor beta chains below, sequenced in a study of CD8+ T cells in alopecia areata. RNA was extracted and reverse transcribed into cDNA as the sequencing template. Clones were read by immunoSEQ multiplex PCR, and TCRdb kept only the in-frame ones, dropping some. The repertoire consists of 200,000 to 250,000 clones, with around 65% occurring once and the leading ten covering 4% to 5%. Stated treatment: oral pan-JAK inhibitor, 5-10 mg twice daily. The sample was CD4+ T cells sorted from blood, taken at week 4, from a patient treated with tofacitinib. The receptor set was obtained from a human donor with alopecia areata.

Of note for this clone: The junction departs from the called germline gene at one end, perhaps through a read error. The genes are TRBV13 and TRBJ1-2, with a tentative D call TRBD1 (6 bases). The CDR3 contains 17 residues. The V gene's germline CDR1 is PRHDT and CDR2 FYEKMQ (reference sequence). The CDR3 protein is CASSLGGGGVGTYGYTF. The CDR3 DNA follows: TGTGCCAGCAGCCTAGGGGGAGGGGGAGTTGGAACCTATGGCTACACCTTC.

A note on this clone: The same CDR3 is also encoded by other DNA sequences in this sample. The genes are TRBV15 and TRBJ2-3; no definite D call. CDR3 size: 12 residues. CDR1 is LNHNV, CDR2 YYDKDF, per germline (reference sequence). V shed 3 bases and J shed 2 bases, with 3 bases lying between them. CDR3 sequence reads: CATSRDTDTQYF. CDR3 nucleotide sequence: TGTGCCACCAGCAGGGACACAGATACGCAGTATTTT.

V usage is TRBV4-3 and J usage is TRBJ2-7; 7 bases map to TRBD2. V was clipped by 1 base and J by 2 bases; unmatched bases: 5. CDR3 size: 15 residues. The germline V gene has CDR1 LGHNA and CDR2 YSLEER. This CDR3 reads CASSQVAAGTYEQYF. Here the CDR3 DNA reads TGCGCCAGCAGCCAAGTGGCAGCGGGGACCTACGAGCAGTACTTC.

In this sample, this clone turned up a few times. The gene calls are TRBV6-6 and TRBJ2-1; no firm D call. The CDR3 covers 13 residues. V lost 6 bases and J lost 5, with 11 bases in between. Germline CDR1 MNHNY, CDR2 SVGAGI (reference sequence). The CDR3 DNA follows: TGTGCCAGCAGATTCTGGCGCCACAATGAGCAGTTCTTC. It encodes CASRFWRHNEQFF.

This chain joins TRBV7-8 and TRBJ1-1; D gene unclear. Per germline, CDR1 SGHVS and CDR2 FQNEAQ. V lost 1 base to trimming and J lost 6 bases, with 6 bases between them. The CDR3 consists of 12 residues. The CDR3 reads CASSLEAAEAFF. CDR3 nucleotides: TGTGCCAGCAGCTTAGAGGCAGCTGAAGCTTTCTTT. Complete variable domain (other parts from reference TRBV7-8 and TRBJ1-1): GAGVSQSPRYKVAKRGQDVALRCDPISGHVSLFWYQQALGQGPEFLTYFQNEAQLDKSGLPSDRFFAERPEGSVSTLKIQRTQQEDSAVYLCASSLEAAEAFFGQGTRLTVV.

The V gene is TRBV5-1, the J gene TRBJ2-3; D unresolved. Germline V CDR1 and CDR2: SGHRS, YFSETQ. V was trimmed by 5 bases and J by 6 bases, leaving 13 bases between them. This CDR3 contains 13 residues. The CDR3 reads CASRRLMGDTQYF. The CDR3 DNA follows: TGCGCCAGCAGGAGACTCATGGGGGATACGCAGTATTTT.

The chain carries TRBV25-1 and TRBJ2-3, with 7 bases identical to TRBD2. Germline V gene data show CDR1 as MGHDK and CDR2 as SYGVNS. CDR3 length: 16 residues. V lost 2 bases to trimming and J lost 2 bases; unmatched junction nucleotides: 7. The CDR3 DNA follows: TGTGCCAGCAGTGAAGGGGAGGGGTACATCACAGATACGCAGTATTTT. Its translation is CASSEGEGYITDTQYF. Looking up the rest from reference TRBV25-1 and TRBJ2-3 gives the full variable domain: EADIYQTPRYLVIGTGKKITLECSQTMGHDKMYWYQQDPGMELHLIHYSYGVNSTEKGDLSSESTVSRIRTEHFPLTLESARPSHTSQYLCASSEGEGYITDTQYFGPGTRLTVL.

This chain joins TRBV7-9 and TRBJ2-7; unclear D gene. Germline values: CDR1 SEHNR, CDR2 FQNEAQ (reference sequence). The CDR3 contains 13 residues. Trimming shortened V by 5 bases and J by 5 bases, and 13 bases separated the two germline ends. The CDR3 DNA reads TGTGCCAGCAGCCGTATGGGGTTCAACGAGCAGTACTTC. This translates into CASSRMGFNEQYF. Filled out from reference TRBV7-9 and TRBJ2-7, the complete variable domain reads DTGVSQNPRHKITKRGQNVTFRCDPISEHNRLYWYRQTLGQGPEFLTYFQNEAQLEKSRLLSDRFSAERPKGSFSTLEIQRTEQGDSAMYLCASSRMGFNEQYFGPGTRLTVT.

The chain has TRBV30 and TRBJ2-2; 8 bases match TRBD1. Trimming cost V 5 bases and J 5 bases; bases outside gene matches: 7. CDR3 length: 14 amino acids. Germline V gives CDR1 GTSNPN, CDR2 SVGIG (reference sequence). The CDR3 loop reads CAWGSGGRTGELFF. In nucleotides, the CDR3 is TGTGCCTGGGGCTCAGGGGGCAGAACCGGGGAGCTGTTTTTT.

This clone appeared a single time. The chain uses TRBV6-1 and TRBJ2-7; 7 nucleotides line up with TRBD1. The V gene end was trimmed by 1 base and the J gene end by 7 bases; junction bases not matched to a gene: 7. CDR3 length equals 14 residues. Germline lookup yields CDR1 MNHNS and CDR2 SASEGT. CDR3 sequence reads: CASSEGTGRREQYF. The DNA of the CDR3 is TGTGCCAGCAGTGAAGGGACAGGTCGGCGGGAGCAGTACTTC.

This chain connects TRBV6-5 to TRBJ2-1; tentatively, D is TRBD1 (6 bases). The CDR3 has 12 residues. The V end lost 2 bases, the J end lost 8 bases, and 7 bases lay between the germline ends. Per the germline V gene, CDR1 is MNHEY and CDR2 is SVGAGI. CDR3: CASSYGGHEQFF. The CDR3 DNA reads as TGTGCCAGCAGTTACGGGGGCCATGAGCAGTTCTTC.